The 12 T cell receptor beta chains presented below share a single source sample, sequenced in a study of cytomegalovirus exposure and HLA in healthy donors. Only in-frame clones appear in the TCRdb table, and some are missing; sequencing was by immunoSEQ multiplex PCR. The sample yields around 150,000 clones, 88% seen once. The specimen was PBMCs. The receptors come from a woman aged 18-29 years in good health and CMV-seropositive.

The gene calls are TRBV19 and TRBJ2-1; TRBD2 agrees at 11 bases. The germline V gene encodes CDR1 LNHDA and CDR2 SQIVND (reference sequence). CDR3 size: 14 residues. Trimming took 8 bases from V and 4 from J; bases not matched to a gene: 4. The CDR3 region has the DNA TGTGCCAGTGGTACTAGCGGGAGTTACAATGAGCAGTTCTTC. Translating it yields CASGTSGSYNEQFF.

The CDR3: CASSRDRPSGNTIYF. CDR3 nucleotides: TGTGCCAGCAGCCGGGACAGACCCTCTGGAAACACCATATATTTT. The V call is TRBV11-2, the J call TRBJ1-3; the match to TRBD1 covers 7 bases. The length of the CDR3 is 15 residues. The V gene end was trimmed by 5 bases and the J gene end by 0 bases; junction bases not matched to a gene: 4. Per the germline V gene, CDR1 is SGHAT and CDR2 is FQNNGV.

The rearrangement uses TRBV5-1 and TRBJ2-3; the D is unclear. Germline V CDR1 and CDR2: SGHRS, YFSETQ. Deletions cut 4 bases from V and 2 bases from J, with 11 bases between. The CDR3 is 14 residues long. The CDR3 sequence: CASSGLGTTDTQYF. The DNA for the CDR3 is TGCGCCAGCAGCGGTCTAGGAACCACAGATACGCAGTATTTT.

The V and J genes are TRBV21-1 and TRBJ2-7; the D call in the table, TRBD1, was not verified against the DNA. TRBV21-1 is an annotated pseudogene. This CDR3 has 12 residues. The chain's CDR3 is CASTLTDYEQYF. The DNA of the CDR3 is TGTGCCAGCACTTTGACAGACTACGAGCAGTACTTC.

This chain uses TRBV27 with TRBJ2-5; 8 nucleotides align to TRBD2. V was pared by 7 bases and J by 5 bases, with 15 bases of the junction left unmatched. The CDR3 is 16 residues long. Germline V lookup: CDR1 MNHEY, CDR2 SMNVEV (reference sequence). CDR3 sequence (DNA): TGTGCCAGCAATTCTTGGTCGGGAGGGAGGTTGGAGACCCAGTACTTC. Its translation: CASNSWSGGRLETQYF.

The rearrangement joins TRBV7-2 to TRBJ2-2; D call uncertain. Trimming pared 3 bases from V and 0 bases from J, leaving 11 bases between. The CDR3 length is 16 residues. Germline CDR1 is SGHTA and CDR2 is FQGNSA. The CDR3 DNA reads TGTGCCAGCAGCTTGACTTCCAGCCCGAACACCGGGGAGCTGTTTTTT. It yields the protein CASSLTSSPNTGELFF.

The gene calls are TRBV5-1 and TRBJ2-4; weak D call: TRBD1 (7 bases). Looked up from germline, CDR1 is SGHRS and CDR2 is YFSETQ. Trimming took off 0 bases at V and 7 bases at J, with 26 bases between the two ends. The CDR3 has 19 amino acids. The CDR3 coding sequence is TGCGCCAGCAGCTTGGGCAGGGACAGTAAGGACGGGGGTTCGAACATTCAGTACTTC. This encodes CASSLGRDSKDGGSNIQYF.

This rearrangement joins TRBV5-1 to TRBJ1-5, with TRBD1 identical over 7 bases. Germline V gene data show CDR1 as SGHRS and CDR2 as YFSETQ. This CDR3 region has 13 residues. The J segment lost 9 bases and the V segment lost 0 bases, leaving 3 bases of the junction unmatched. In DNA form, the CDR3 reads TGCGCCAGCAGCTTGGGAGGGGGCCTGCCCCAGCATTTT. It is translated as CASSLGGGLPQHF.

The chain is built from TRBV5-4 and TRBJ2-1; TRBD2 matches 14 bases. The V segment lost 4 bases and the J segment 6 bases; nucleotides outside the gene matches: 6. CDR1 and CDR2 from the germline V gene are SGHNT and YYREEE (reference sequence). The CDR3 loop spans 16 amino acids. This CDR3 is CASSGLAGGPFNEQFF. Here the CDR3 DNA reads TGTGCCAGCAGCGGACTAGCGGGGGGCCCTTTCAATGAGCAGTTCTTC.

This rearrangement joins TRBV13 to TRBJ2-5, with TRBD2 matching 7 bases. This CDR3 region has 16 residues. The V gene end was trimmed by 5 bases and the J gene end by 1 base; junction bases not matched to a gene: 10. CDR1 PRHDT and CDR2 FYEKMQ come from the germline V gene (reference sequence). The DNA for the CDR3 is TGTGCCAGCAGCGCCAGGGTAGCGGGCATCCAAGAGACCCAGTACTTC. Amino acid sequence: CASSARVAGIQETQYF.

This clone was observed once. J is TRBJ2-1 and V is TRBV5-4; 10 bases align to TRBD2. CDR3 length equals 17 residues. The ends lost 1 base at V and 0 bases at J; junction bases unmatched: 4. Germline-derived CDR1 and CDR2 are SGHNT and YYREEE (reference sequence). Here the CDR3 DNA reads TGTGCCAGCAGCTTGACTAGCGGGGTGAGCTCCTACAATGAGCAGTTCTTC. This encodes CASSLTSGVSSYNEQFF.

V and J are TRBV7-3 and TRBJ2-3, with 13 nucleotides matching TRBD2. Germline V gene lookup returns CDR1 SGHTA and CDR2 FQGTGA. This CDR3 has 16 residues. After removal of 5 bases from V and 6 bases from J, the junction contained 8 bases not matched to a gene. CDR3 bases: TGTGCCAGCAGCCCGCGAGGGACTAGCGGGAAGGATACGCAGTATTTT. Translating gives CASSPRGTSGKDTQYF.